This paragraph covers one T cell receptor (beta chain) sequence. The specificity of this receptor is unknown. No much larger clone is present one base from it, and per-base qualities are unavailable. CDR1 and CDR2 (SGHVS, FNYEAQ) derive from the germline V gene. Trimming takes 6 bases off V and 7 bases off J; junction bases not matched to a gene: 15. The CDR3 starts with the cysteine, ends with the phenylalanine, and has 19 residues. Only the CDR3 DNA stays, 57 bases, in frame from base 1. Sequencing relied on an Illumina HiSeq 2500. TCR beta libraries were prepared by quantitative 5'-RACE with molecular barcodes. In the source study's methods: A new computational method, built on a probabilistic model of VDJ rearrangement, was used to identify disease-linked TCR variants. TCRdb applied fastp at Q25 and MiXCR to the public reads, then kept only in-frame beta chains. Identical CDR3 protein sequences are pooled into one entry, listed with their most common genes and DNA. The V and J calls shown here were made by TCRdb, not taken from the authors' results. Present in this sample are 380,000 or so distinct CDR3 sequences, 20% of which were seen just once. Jointly, the top ten make up around 13% of the sample.

These data originate in a study of CD8 T cells in ankylosing spondylitis (dated by TCRdb to the late 2010s). General notes on the study: T cell receptor beta repertoires were profiled in healthy donors and ankylosing spondylitis patients so that disease-linked TCR variants could be found. The whole study cohort included roughly 110 healthy donors and 20 to 30 ankylosing spondylitis patients. Peripheral blood was sampled, and synovial fluid was also collected from ankylosing spondylitis patients. The investigation overall reported the following: Blood from ankylosing spondylitis patients appeared to be characterized by a TCR beta motif composed of about eight highly homologous amino acid variants. According to the report, matched synovial fluid samples from ankylosing spondylitis patients were significantly enriched for the disease-linked clones. A CD8+ phenotype was shown by the disease-linked clones, which were found at relatively low frequencies in peripheral blood. Some of the motif variants had been reported before in the synovial fluid and blood of reactive arthritis patients, a finding that suggests common disease-initiation mechanisms.

The chain is assembled from TRBV7-6 and TRBJ2-1, and 16 junction bases match TRBD2. Sample: blood, either unsorted or a sorted T cell fraction (not recorded which). This sequence originates from a male donor with ankylosing spondylitis or in good health (not recorded which). The CDR3 is CASSSGLAGGRLSSNEQFF. Here is the DNA: TGTGCCAGCAGTTCGGGACTAGCGGGGGGGCGTTTGTCTTCGAATGAGCAGTTCTTC.